These 29 T cell receptor beta chains were all obtained from the same sample, sequenced in a study of early T cells in non-severe SARS-CoV-2 infection. TCRdb reanalysed the 5' RACE reads using MiXCR and keeps one entry per CDR3 protein. Here the sample spans 55,000 or so distinct CDR3 sequences, around 10% being singletons. Sequencing was carried out using whole blood. The receptors here all came from an adult who was a healthcare worker with PCR-confirmed SARS-CoV-2 infection or an uninfected control (not recorded which).

The chain employs TRBV11-3 and TRBJ2-3; 13 bases map to TRBD2. This CDR3 has 16 residues. The junction had 6 bases not matched to a gene; V was cut back by 5 bases and J by 4 bases. Germline V lookup: CDR1 SGHNT, CDR2 YENEEA. The CDR3 DNA is TGTGCCAGCAGCCCCACTAGCGGGGGGGCGTCAGATACGCAGTATTTT. This gives the protein CASSPTSGGASDTQYF.

This clonotype was seen many times. The chain has TRBV7-9 and TRBJ1-1; TRBD1 is a possible D gene (6 bases). Trimming took 4 bases from V and 0 from J, leaving 21 bases between them. This CDR3 is 18 amino acids long. Germline V gene sequence: CDR1 SEHNR, CDR2 FQNEAQ (reference sequence). CDR3 region: CASSSLLLRTALNTEAFF. The CDR3 DNA sequence: TGTGCCAGCAGCTCACTGCTCCTGAGGACAGCCCTGAACACTGAAGCTTTCTTT.

This rearrangement joins TRBV7-9 to TRBJ2-3; D unclear. This CDR3 comprises 14 residues. The germline CDR1 and CDR2 sequences are SEHNR and FQNEAQ (reference sequence). Trimming cost V 3 bases and J 5 bases, with 12 bases left between them. The CDR3 is CASSFGPYLDTQYF. The CDR3 coding sequence is TGTGCCAGCAGCTTCGGGCCTTACCTAGATACGCAGTATTTT.

This clonotype was found many times. The chain joins TRBV2 to TRBJ2-1; D gene ambiguous. Germline assignment: CDR1 SNHLY and CDR2 FYNNEI. V was trimmed by 4 bases and J by 2 bases, leaving 6 bases between them. The CDR3 runs 13 residues. CDR3 DNA: TGTGCCAGCAGTGCCATCACCTACAATGAGCAGTTCTTC. It translates to CASSAITYNEQFF. Using reference TRBV2 and TRBJ2-1 for the parts outside the CDR3, the full variable domain is EPEVTQTPSHQVTQMGQEVILRCVPISNHLYFYWYRQILGQKVEFLVSFYNNEISEKSEIFDDQFSVERPDGSNFTLKIRSTKLEDSAMYFCASSAITYNEQFFGPGTRLTVL.

The V call is TRBV3-1, the J call TRBJ2-7, with a possible D match to TRBD2 (7 bases). This CDR3 contains 16 residues. Trimming removed 4 bases at V and 0 bases at J, with 16 bases between. The germline V gene has CDR1 LGHDT and CDR2 YNNKEL (reference sequence). DNA for the CDR3: TGTGCCAGCAGCCCCGGGGGGCGGGGAAGCTCCTACGAGCAGTACTTC. As protein: CASSPGGRGSSYEQYF.

The chain joins TRBV3-1 to TRBJ2-7; the match to TRBD1 covers 7 bases. The CDR3 spans 13 residues. The trim removed 0 bases at V and 10 bases at J, leaving 6 bases unmatched. The V gene's germline CDR1 is LGHDT and CDR2 YNNKEL (reference sequence). The CDR3 region is CASSQEGGSSQYF. In DNA, the CDR3 is TGTGCCAGCAGCCAAGAAGGGGGCAGTAGTCAGTACTTC.

This clonotype turned up a few times. This chain joins TRBV3-1 and TRBJ2-7, with D unclear. The CDR3 is 16 residues long. V shed 8 bases and J shed 3 bases, with 23 bases lying between them. From germline, CDR1 is LGHDT and CDR2 YNNKEL (reference sequence). The CDR3 DNA reads TGTGCCAGCTCAAAGGGTACGTTGTGGCCAAACTACGAGCAGTACTTC. Encoded protein: CASSKGTLWPNYEQYF.

This clonotype has just a few counts. The chain is built from TRBV4-1 and TRBJ2-3; no definite D call. Germline CDR1 MGHRA, CDR2 YSYEKL. The CDR3 extends over 17 amino acids. V shed 0 bases and J shed 0 bases, with 13 bases lying between them. The CDR3 protein is CASSQEGTYPSTDTQYF. CDR3 in DNA: TGCGCCAGCAGCCAAGAAGGCACGTACCCTAGCACAGATACGCAGTATTTT.

This clonotype has at least ten counts. This chain joins TRBV6-4 and TRBJ2-3; D gene unclear. With 0 bases removed from V and 0 bases from J, the gap between germline ends came to 4 bases. The length of the CDR3 is 14 residues. CDR1 MRHNA and CDR2 SNTAGT come from the germline V gene. CDR3 nucleotide sequence: TGTGCCAGCAGTGACTCGACTAGCACAGATACGCAGTATTTT. The encoded protein is CASSDSTSTDTQYF.

This clonotype showed up many times. The chain recombines TRBV24-1 with TRBJ2-2; TRBD2 agrees at 7 bases. The CDR3 totals 12 residues. Looked up from germline, CDR1 is KGHDR and CDR2 is SFDVKD. The ends lost 9 bases at V and 3 bases at J; junction bases unmatched: 0. The CDR3 protein is CATRGDTGELFF. The CDR3 bases are TGTGCCACCCGGGGGGACACCGGGGAGCTGTTTTTT.

This clonotype has only a few counts. The gene calls are TRBV29-1 and TRBJ1-2; no clear D gene. The V and J ends lost 4 bases and 4 bases respectively, with 10 bases between them. CDR3 size: 12 residues. Germline CDR1 SQVTM, CDR2 ANQGSEA. For the CDR3, the DNA is TGCAGCGTTGTTCCGGCCACCTATGGCTACACCTTC. This gives the protein CSVVPATYGYTF.

This rearrangement joins TRBV11-2 to TRBJ2-5, with D maybe TRBD2 (6 bases). Per the germline V gene, CDR1 is SGHAT and CDR2 is FQNNGV. Trimming took off 3 bases at V and 5 bases at J, with 19 bases between the two ends. The CDR3 consists of 16 residues. The CDR3 sequence is CASSLNRHPAGETQYF. The CDR3 DNA follows: TGTGCCAGCAGCTTGAACCGCCACCCGGCGGGGGAGACCCAGTACTTC.

This clonotype has only a few counts. Without the conserved terminal phenylalanine or tryptophan, this CDR3 likely stems from a read error. CDR3 nucleotides: TGCGCCAGCAGCTCGAGCGGAAGCTCCTACAATGAGCAGTTCCTC. It yields the protein CASSSSGSSYNEQFL. This sequence joins TRBV5-1 and TRBJ2-1; a weak D match, TRBD2 (5 bases). Germline lookup yields CDR1 SGHRS and CDR2 YFSETQ. V lost 3 bases and J lost 0, with 10 bases in between. This CDR3 is built from 15 residues.

V and J are TRBV6-2 or TRBV6-3 and TRBJ2-2; D is undetermined. The V end lost 7 bases, the J end lost 5 bases, and 11 bases lay between the germline ends. This CDR3 has 13 residues. Germline V gene sequence: CDR1 MNHEY, CDR2 SVGEGT. The CDR3 bases are TGTGCCAGCAAATTCGGTGGGACCGGGGAGCTGTTTTTT. This translates into CASKFGGTGELFF.

This clonotype has a handful of counts. The chain links TRBV12-3 or TRBV12-4 to TRBJ2-5; D call uncertain. The CDR3 runs to 13 residues. The V end lost 3 bases, the J end lost 4 bases, and 9 bases lay between the germline ends. The DNA of the CDR3 is TGTGCCAGCAGTTTCGTGGGCGGAGAGACCCAGTACTTC. It specifies CASSFVGGETQYF.

There are a few counts of this clonotype. This rearrangement joins TRBV29-1 to TRBJ1-2; the D gene is possibly TRBD1 (5 bases). The CDR3 has 12 residues. V lost 6 bases and J lost 4, with 12 bases in between. CDR1 and CDR2 from the germline V gene are SQVTM and ANQGSEA. DNA for the CDR3: TGCAGCGTAAGCTTTGGGACCTATGGCTACACCTTC. This encodes CSVSFGTYGYTF.

In this sample, this clonotype turned up many times. This chain uses TRBV3-1 with TRBJ1-1; the D gene is possibly TRBD1 (6 bases). V was cut by 2 bases and J by 11 bases, with 12 bases left in between. Germline V gene sequence: CDR1 LGHDT, CDR2 YNNKEL (reference sequence). The CDR3 consists of 12 residues. The CDR3 DNA is TGTGCCAGCAGCCAACTAGGGGGGACGGCTTTCTTT. Protein: CASSQLGGTAFF.

The table lists this clonotype with many counts. The rearrangement links TRBV9 to TRBJ2-3; the D is unclear. The length of the CDR3 is 14 residues. Germline CDR1 SGDLS, CDR2 YYNGEE. V was trimmed by 1 base and J by 1 base, leaving 7 bases between them. The CDR3 DNA reads TGTGCCAGCAGCGTAAGATCCCGCACAGATACGCAGTATTTT. Translated, it gives CASSVRSRTDTQYF. The full variable domain, rest sourced from reference TRBV9 and TRBJ2-3, is DSGVTQTPKHLITATGQRVTLRCSPRSGDLSVYWYQQSLDQGLQFLIQYYNGEERAKGNILERFSAQQFPDLHSELNLSSLELGDSALYFCASSVRSRTDTQYFGPGTRLTVL.

This clonotype was observed at least ten times. This rearrangement joins TRBV20-1 to TRBJ2-2; 12 bases align to TRBD2. CDR3 length: 16 amino acids. V gave up 0 bases and J gave up 4 bases; unmatched junction bases: 3. CDR1 DFQATT and CDR2 SNEGSKA come from the germline V gene (reference sequence). As DNA, the CDR3 is TGCAGTGCTAGAGAACCGGGACTAGCGGGCACCGGGGAGCTGTTTTTT. It specifies CSAREPGLAGTGELFF.

This clonotype was recorded at least ten times. The chain couples TRBV7-9 to TRBJ1-1; possibly TRBD1 for D (5 bases). Germline CDR1 is SEHNR and CDR2 is FQNEAQ (reference sequence). V lost 6 bases and J 2 bases, leaving 13 bases between the germline ends. This CDR3 has 14 amino acids. As DNA, the CDR3 is TGTGCCAGCAGACGTGCGCAGGGCAACACTGAAGCTTTCTTT. It translates to CASRRAQGNTEAFF.

This clonotype was counted a few times. The V call is TRBV2, the J call TRBJ2-3; tentatively, D is TRBD2 (6 bases). The germline V gene has CDR1 SNHLY and CDR2 FYNNEI. The CDR3 loop spans 14 amino acids. V lost 6 bases to trimming and J lost 2 bases, with 12 bases between them. Written as DNA, the CDR3 is TGTGCCAGCAGGAGCGGGCGCCTCACAGATACGCAGTATTTT. Translation: CASRSGRLTDTQYF.

Only a few counts were recorded for this clonotype. No DNA is shown, since the ends of the CDR3 on it are uncertain; the CDR3 is the one TCRdb lists. The rearrangement uses TRBV20-1 and TRBJ2-2; the D call in the table, TRBD2, was not verified against the DNA. Including both end residues, the CDR3 is 14 amino acids long. Germline V gene data show CDR1 as DFQATT and CDR2 as SNEGSKA (reference sequence). CDR3 amino acids: CSAGLAGTPGSCFF.

This clonotype was found many times. The V call is TRBV20-1, the J call TRBJ2-1, with 12 bases lining up with TRBD2. CDR1 and CDR2 from the germline V gene are DFQATT and SNEGSKA (reference sequence). Losses at the gene ends were 5 bases for V and 9 bases for J; bases not matched to a gene: 8. The length of the CDR3 is 14 residues. Here the CDR3 DNA reads TGCAGTGCTGCCGTCCTAGCGGGGGGGAGTGAGCAGTTCTTC. This translates into CSAAVLAGGSEQFF.

This clonotype occurred a few times. This chain links TRBV5-1 with TRBJ1-2; D is ambiguous. Germline loops: CDR1 SGHRS, CDR2 YFSETQ. This CDR3 comprises 15 residues. Trimming took 3 bases from V and 2 from J, leaving 14 bases between them. The CDR3 protein is CASSSSIKTNYGYTF. CDR3 DNA sequence: TGCGCCAGCAGCTCGTCGATAAAGACAAACTATGGCTACACCTTC.

This clonotype came up a few times. This chain uses TRBV5-1 with TRBJ2-7; no definite D call. The V and J ends lost 4 bases and 2 bases respectively, with 7 bases between them. Germline V gives CDR1 SGHRS, CDR2 YFSETQ. The CDR3 spans 12 residues. The DNA for the CDR3 is TGCGCCAGCAGCCAGCCCCCCTACGAGCAGTACTTC. It is translated as CASSQPPYEQYF.

In this sample, this clonotype turned up a few times. The chain's CDR3 is CSARPAHEQFF. The CDR3 nucleotides read TGCAGTGCTAGACCGGCCCATGAGCAGTTCTTC. The rearrangement links TRBV20-1 to TRBJ2-1; D is unresolved. Trimming pared 2 bases from V and 8 bases from J, leaving 7 bases between. Germline values: CDR1 DFQATT, CDR2 SNEGSKA (reference sequence). This CDR3 is built from 11 residues.

This clonotype was observed a handful of times. The rearrangement links TRBV29-1 to TRBJ2-7, with D tentatively TRBD1 (6 bases). Germline CDR1 reads SQVTM; CDR2 reads ANQGSEA. CDR3 length: 13 amino acids. V lost 4 bases, J lost 4 bases, and 14 bases lay in between. The chain's CDR3 is CSVGTGNRYEQYF. The DNA for the CDR3 is TGCAGCGTTGGTACAGGGAATCGGTACGAGCAGTACTTC.

This clonotype was detected ten times or more. The chain carries TRBV7-9 and TRBJ1-1; tentative D call: TRBD1 (5 bases). The CDR3 runs to 13 residues. Trimming removed 4 bases at V and 6 bases at J, with 12 bases between. The germline CDR1 and CDR2 sequences are SEHNR and FQNEAQ (reference sequence). The CDR3 DNA follows: TGTGCCAGCAGCTGGGGCGGTAGCTCTGAAGCTTTCTTT. It yields the protein CASSWGGSSEAFF.

The sample holds many counts of this clonotype. The CDR3 region is CSARDLGFSYNEQFF. The CDR3 nucleotides are TGCAGTGCTAGAGACCTAGGATTCTCCTACAATGAGCAGTTCTTC. The chain joins TRBV20-1 to TRBJ2-1; no firm D call. Germline V gene sequence: CDR1 DFQATT, CDR2 SNEGSKA (reference sequence). Trimming cost V 0 bases and J 0 bases, with 9 bases left between them. The CDR3 covers 15 residues.